This entry lists 6 T cell receptor beta chains sequenced from one sample in a study of shared T cell receptors in the human thymus. The protocol was immunoSEQ multiplex PCR, while the TCRdb copy is restricted to in-frame clones and leaves out a portion. The sample yields about 610,000 clones, around nine tenths seen once. These data were also reused for a study on human thymus T cells.

Sequencing used thymocytes. The receptor set was obtained from a boy younger than two with a congenital heart defect.

This clone was counted a single time. This chain links TRBV6-5 with TRBJ1-5; the D gene is possibly TRBD1 (5 bases). Germline CDR1 reads MNHEY; CDR2 reads SVGAGI. CDR3 length: 15 amino acids. V lost 2 bases, J lost 1 base, and 9 bases lay in between. CDR3 residues: CASSYGGDSNQPQHF. The CDR3 coding sequence is TGTGCCAGCAGTTACGGGGGGGACAGCAATCAGCCCCAGCATTTT.

Note on this clone: The junction and the germline gene differ at one end; a read error may be behind it. This chain joins TRBV5-1 and TRBJ2-7; TRBD2 matches 13 bases. The CDR3 loop spans 15 amino acids. Germline CDR1 and CDR2: SGHRS and YFSETQ. CDR3 coding DNA: TGCGCCAGCAGGTTGGGACTAGCGGGACACTACGAGCAGTACTTC. This codes for CASRLGLAGHYEQYF.

The chain employs TRBV4-3 and TRBJ1-5; no clear D gene. The CDR3 contains 16 residues. V was clipped by 0 bases and J by 8 bases, with 17 bases between them. Germline CDR1 and CDR2: LGHNA and YSLEER. The CDR3, as DNA: TGCGCCAGCAGCCAAGATCATTCAGAGGAAAAAGAGCCCCAGCATTTT. Amino acids: CASSQDHSEEKEPQHF.

This rearrangement joins TRBV5-5 to TRBJ1-4, with unresolved D. The CDR3 extends over 16 amino acids. Looked up from germline, CDR1 is SGHKS and CDR2 is YYEKEE (reference sequence). Trimming took 2 bases from V and 8 from J, leaving 19 bases between them. CDR3 coding DNA: TGTGCCAGCAGCTTTAGTATGGGCTCCCGGGAGGAAAAACTGTTTTTT. Translation: CASSFSMGSREEKLFF.

V gene TRBV15 combines with J gene TRBJ2-6; TRBD2 is a possible D gene (6 bases). CDR3 size: 16 residues. The germline V gene has CDR1 LNHNV and CDR2 YYDKDF (reference sequence). Trimming took 5 bases from V and 2 from J, leaving 13 bases between them. CDR3: CATSPRRGPGANVLTF. The CDR3 DNA sequence: TGTGCCACCAGCCCTCGGAGGGGTCCTGGGGCCAACGTCCTGACTTTC.

This chain connects TRBV10-2 to TRBJ2-3; TRBD2 agrees at 8 bases. Germline V lookup: CDR1 WSHSY, CDR2 SAAADI. V lost 8 bases, J lost 3 bases, and 4 bases stayed unmatched. This CDR3 region has 13 residues. This CDR3 is CASLGLATDTQYF. The DNA of the CDR3 is TGCGCCAGCCTTGGACTAGCTACAGATACGCAGTATTTT.